This T cell receptor (beta chain) was sequenced during a study of T cells in Graves' hyperthyroidism and ophthalmopathy. Overall study context: Before treatment of any kind, peripheral blood was taken at initial diagnosis.

Regarding this clonotype: Antigen specificity is unknown.

Across 18 months, stable Graves' hyperthyroidism was marked by no progression to ophthalmopathy. PBMCs stemmed from less than 13 ml fresh peripheral blood. Findings and limits, study-wide: Researchers found most expanded thyroid clonotypes above 0.001 in blood as well.

Researchers took RNA transcripts and amplified the TCR beta CDR3 regions from them. TCR CDR3 regions were first amplified by RT-PCR with HTBI primers. TCRdb independently ran MiXCR on the multiplex PCR reads; one entry per CDR3 protein. The data contain 370,000 or so distinct CDR3 sequences, 25% of them singletons. The germline V gene encodes CDR1 PRHDT and CDR2 FYEKMQ (reference sequence). The V end was cut by 5 bases, the J end by 2 bases, with 12 bases between. The CDR3 runs to 15 residues. The rearrangement uses TRBV13 and TRBJ2-2; D perhaps matches TRBD2 (6 bases). The sample comprised blood. The receptor was isolated from a man in his fifties or sixties with Graves' hyperthyroidism. The CDR3 here is CASSQGLSNTGELFF. The CDR3 DNA reads TGTGCCAGCAGCCAAGGACTAAGTAACACCGGGGAGCTGTTTTTT.